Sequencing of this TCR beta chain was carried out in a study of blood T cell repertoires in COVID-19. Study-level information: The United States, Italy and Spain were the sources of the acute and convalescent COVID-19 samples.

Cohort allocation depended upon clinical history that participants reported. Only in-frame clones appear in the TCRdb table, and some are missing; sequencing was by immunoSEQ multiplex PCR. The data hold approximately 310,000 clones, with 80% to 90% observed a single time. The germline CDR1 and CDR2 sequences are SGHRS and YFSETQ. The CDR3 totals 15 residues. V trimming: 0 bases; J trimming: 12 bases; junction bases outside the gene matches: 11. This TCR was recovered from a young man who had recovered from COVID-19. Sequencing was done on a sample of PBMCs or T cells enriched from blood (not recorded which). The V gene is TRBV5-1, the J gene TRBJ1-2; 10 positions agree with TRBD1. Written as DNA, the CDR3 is TGCGCCAGCAGCTTGGATCGCGCGGACAGGGGGACTAACACCTTC. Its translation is CASSLDRADRGTNTF.